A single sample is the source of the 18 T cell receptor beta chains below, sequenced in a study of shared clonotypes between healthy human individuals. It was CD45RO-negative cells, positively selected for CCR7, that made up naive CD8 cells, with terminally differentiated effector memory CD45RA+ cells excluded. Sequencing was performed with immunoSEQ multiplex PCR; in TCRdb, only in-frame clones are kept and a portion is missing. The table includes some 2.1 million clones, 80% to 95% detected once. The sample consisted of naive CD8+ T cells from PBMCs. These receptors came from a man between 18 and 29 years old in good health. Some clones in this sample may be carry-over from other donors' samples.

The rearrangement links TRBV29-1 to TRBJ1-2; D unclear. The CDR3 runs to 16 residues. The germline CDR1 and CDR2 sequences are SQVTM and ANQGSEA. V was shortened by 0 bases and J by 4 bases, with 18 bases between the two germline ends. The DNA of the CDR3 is TGCAGCGTTGAAGATGTCTCGCCGAGTGTTGGCTATGGCTACACCTTC. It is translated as CSVEDVSPSVGYGYTF.

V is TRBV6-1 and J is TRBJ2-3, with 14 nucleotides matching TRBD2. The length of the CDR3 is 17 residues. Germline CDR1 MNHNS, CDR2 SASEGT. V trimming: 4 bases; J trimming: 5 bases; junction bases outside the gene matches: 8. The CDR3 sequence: CASSGRMGLAGVDTQYF. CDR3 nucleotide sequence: TGTGCCAGCAGTGGACGGATGGGACTAGCGGGAGTAGATACGCAGTATTTT.

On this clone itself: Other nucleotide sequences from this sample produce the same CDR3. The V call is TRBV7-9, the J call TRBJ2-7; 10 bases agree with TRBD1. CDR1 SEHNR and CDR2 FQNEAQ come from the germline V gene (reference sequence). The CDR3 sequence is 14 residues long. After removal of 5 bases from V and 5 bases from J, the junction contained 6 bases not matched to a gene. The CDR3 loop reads CASSLPGQGNEQYF. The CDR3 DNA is TGTGCCAGCAGCCTACCGGGACAGGGGAACGAGCAGTACTTC.

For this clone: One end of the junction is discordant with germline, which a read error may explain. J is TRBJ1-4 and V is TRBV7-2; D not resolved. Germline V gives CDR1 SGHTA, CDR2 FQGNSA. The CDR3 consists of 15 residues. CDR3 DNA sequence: TGTGCCAGCAGCTTAAGTTTGAGAACTGATGAAAAACTGTTTTTT. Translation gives CASSLSLRTDEKLFF.

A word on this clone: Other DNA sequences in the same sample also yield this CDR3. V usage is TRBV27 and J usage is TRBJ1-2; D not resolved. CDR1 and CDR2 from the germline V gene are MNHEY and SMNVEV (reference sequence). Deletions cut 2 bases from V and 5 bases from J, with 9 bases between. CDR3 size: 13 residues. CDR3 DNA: TGTGCCAGCAGTTTAGGCCCATTTTATGGCTACACCTTC. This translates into CASSLGPFYGYTF.

The CDR3 loop is CASSGGLRNTEAFF. CDR3 coding DNA: TGTGCCAGCAGCGGCGGACTCCGGAACACTGAAGCTTTCTTT. The rearrangement links TRBV5-4 to TRBJ1-1, with D uncertain. The CDR3 runs 14 residues. V lost 4 bases and J lost 1, with 11 bases in between. Germline V CDR1 and CDR2: SGHNT, YYREEE (reference sequence).

The CDR3 sequence: CASSTRQGSYEQYF. CDR3 coding DNA: TGTGCCAGCAGTACGCGACAGGGCTCTTACGAGCAGTACTTC. V gene TRBV27 combines with J gene TRBJ2-5; 7 positions agree with TRBD1. The J call may be in error: the DNA end matches TRBJ2-7 better. The CDR3 runs 14 residues. Germline values: CDR1 MNHEY, CDR2 SMNVEV (reference sequence).

The CDR3, as DNA: TGTGCCAGCAGCTTAGGGACAGACATCCCCCTAACTGAAGCTTTCTTT. The encoded protein is CASSLGTDIPLTEAFF. J is TRBJ1-1 and V is TRBV7-9, with TRBD1 as a possible D gene (6 bases). The V end was cut by 1 base, the J end by 5 bases, with 17 bases between. The CDR3 is 16 amino acids. Germline values: CDR1 SEHNR, CDR2 FQNEAQ (reference sequence).

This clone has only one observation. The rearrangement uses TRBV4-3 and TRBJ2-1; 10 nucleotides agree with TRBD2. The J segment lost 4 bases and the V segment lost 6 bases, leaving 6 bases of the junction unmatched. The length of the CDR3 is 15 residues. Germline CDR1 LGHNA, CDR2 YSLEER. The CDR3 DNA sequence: TGCGCCAGCAGACCCGGACTAGCGGATTACAATGAGCAGTTCTTC. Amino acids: CASRPGLADYNEQFF.

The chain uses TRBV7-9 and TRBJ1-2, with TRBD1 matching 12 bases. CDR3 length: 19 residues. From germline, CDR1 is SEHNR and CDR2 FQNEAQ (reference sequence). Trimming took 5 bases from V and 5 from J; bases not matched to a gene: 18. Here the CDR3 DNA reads TGTGCCAGCAGCCCAAAGATTGTCGGGACAGGGGGCTTTCTTTATGGCTACACCTTC. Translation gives CASSPKIVGTGGFLYGYTF.

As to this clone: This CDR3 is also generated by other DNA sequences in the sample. The CDR3 bases are TGTGCCAGCAGCGTAGGACTAGCGGCTTACAATGAGCAGTTCTTC. Its protein product is CASSVGLAAYNEQFF. The chain joins TRBV9 to TRBJ2-1; TRBD2 aligns across 9 bases. Trimming took 0 bases from V and 4 from J; bases not matched to a gene: 2. This CDR3 spans 15 amino acids. Germline CDR1 is SGDLS and CDR2 is YYNGEE.

CDR3 in DNA: TGTGCCAGCAGCAAAGTAGCGGCCAAGGATGCCAAAAACATTCAGTACTTC. It translates to CASSKVAAKDAKNIQYF. J is TRBJ2-4 and V is TRBV21-1; TRBD2, as called in the table, went unchecked against the DNA. TRBV21-1 is a documented pseudogene. The length of the CDR3 is 17 residues.

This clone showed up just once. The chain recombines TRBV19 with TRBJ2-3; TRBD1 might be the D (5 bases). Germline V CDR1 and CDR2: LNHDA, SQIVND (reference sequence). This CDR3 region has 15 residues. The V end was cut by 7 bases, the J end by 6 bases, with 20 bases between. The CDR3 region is CASTRTLNQLDTQYF. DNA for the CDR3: TGTGCCAGTACCAGGACACTGAATCAATTGGATACGCAGTATTTT. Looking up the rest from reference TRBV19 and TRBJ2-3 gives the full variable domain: DGGITQSPKYLFRKEGQNVTLSCEQNLNHDAMYWYRQDPGQGLRLIYYSQIVNDFQKGDIAEGYSVSREKKESFPLTVTSAQKNPTAFYLCASTRTLNQLDTQYFGPGTRLTVL.

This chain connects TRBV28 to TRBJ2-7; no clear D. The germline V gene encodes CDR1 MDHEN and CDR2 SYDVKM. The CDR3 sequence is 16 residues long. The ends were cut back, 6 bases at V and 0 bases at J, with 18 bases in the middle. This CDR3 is CASSPGRRSSSYEQYF. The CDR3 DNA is TGTGCCAGCAGCCCCGGGCGGCGAAGCAGCTCCTACGAGCAGTACTTC.

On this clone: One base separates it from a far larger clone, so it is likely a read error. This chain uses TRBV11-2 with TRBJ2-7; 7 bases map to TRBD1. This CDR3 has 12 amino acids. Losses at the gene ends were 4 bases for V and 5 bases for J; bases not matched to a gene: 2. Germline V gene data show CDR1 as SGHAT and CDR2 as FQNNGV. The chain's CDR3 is CASSSGQDEQYF. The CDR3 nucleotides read TGTGCCAGCAGCTCCGGACAGGACGAGCAGTACTTC.

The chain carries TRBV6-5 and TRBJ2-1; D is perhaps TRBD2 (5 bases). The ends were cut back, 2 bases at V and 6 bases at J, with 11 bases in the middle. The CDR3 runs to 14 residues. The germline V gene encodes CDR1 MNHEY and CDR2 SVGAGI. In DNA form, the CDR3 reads TGTGCCAGCAGTTACAATCGGGGTGTCAATGAGCAGTTCTTC. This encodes CASSYNRGVNEQFF.

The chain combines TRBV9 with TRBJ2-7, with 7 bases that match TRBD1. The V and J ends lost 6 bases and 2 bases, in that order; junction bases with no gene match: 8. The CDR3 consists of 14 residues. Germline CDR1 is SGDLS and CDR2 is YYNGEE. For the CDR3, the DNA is TGTGCCAGCACCCCAACAGGGGAGACCTACGAGCAGTACTTC. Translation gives CASTPTGETYEQYF.

CDR3 nucleotides: TGTGCCAGCAGCCAAGTTTTAACTAGCGGGAGGGCCGTCTATGAGCAGTTCTTC. This gives the protein CASSQVLTSGRAVYEQFF. The V and J genes are TRBV4-2 and TRBJ2-1; TRBD2 matches 13 bases. This CDR3 spans 18 amino acids. Germline CDR1 is LGHNA and CDR2 is YNFKEQ. After removal of 1 base from V and 8 bases from J, the junction contained 11 bases not matched to a gene.